This T cell receptor beta chain comes out of a study of technical replicates of blood from a handful of donors. Using immunoSEQ multiplex PCR, the repertoire was profiled, and TCRdb retains in-frame clones only, with some absent. The table lists tens of thousands of clones, about 95% of them singletons. V dropped 6 bases and J dropped 0 bases, with 14 bases sitting between them. CDR3 length equals 15 residues. Germline values: CDR1 ENHRY, CDR2 SYGVKD. J is TRBJ1-1 and V is TRBV10-3; no firm D call. The TCR was taken from a human donor in good health. Some clones in this sample may be carry-over from other donors' samples. The specimen sequenced was PBMCs. This chain's CDR3 is CAIRKSLPLNTEAFF. The CDR3 nucleotides read TGTGCCATCAGGAAGTCCCTACCTTTGAACACTGAAGCTTTCTTT.